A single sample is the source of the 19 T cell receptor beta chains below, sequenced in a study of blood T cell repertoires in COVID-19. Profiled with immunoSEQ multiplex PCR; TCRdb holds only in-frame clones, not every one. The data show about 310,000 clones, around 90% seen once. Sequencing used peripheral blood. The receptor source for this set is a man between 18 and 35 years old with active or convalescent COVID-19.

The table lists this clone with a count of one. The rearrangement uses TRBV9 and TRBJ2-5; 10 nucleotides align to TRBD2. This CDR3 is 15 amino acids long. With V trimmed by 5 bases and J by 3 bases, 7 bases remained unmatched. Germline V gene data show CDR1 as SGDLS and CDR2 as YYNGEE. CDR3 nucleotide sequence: TGTGCCAGCAGTCCTAGCGGGGGCCCCAAAGAGACCCAGTACTTC. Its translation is CASSPSGGPKETQYF.

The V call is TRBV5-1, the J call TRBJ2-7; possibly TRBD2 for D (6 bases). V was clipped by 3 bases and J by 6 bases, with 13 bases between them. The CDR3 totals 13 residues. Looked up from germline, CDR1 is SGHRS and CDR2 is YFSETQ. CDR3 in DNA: TGCGCCAGCAGCTCCGGAGTGGGAGGCGAGCAGTACTTC. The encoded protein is CASSSGVGGEQYF.

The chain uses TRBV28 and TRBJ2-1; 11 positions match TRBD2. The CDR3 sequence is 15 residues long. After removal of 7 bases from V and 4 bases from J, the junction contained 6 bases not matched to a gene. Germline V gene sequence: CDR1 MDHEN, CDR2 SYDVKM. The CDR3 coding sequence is TGTGCCAGCAACCGACTAGCGGGGTTTTACAATGAGCAGTTCTTC. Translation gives CASNRLAGFYNEQFF.

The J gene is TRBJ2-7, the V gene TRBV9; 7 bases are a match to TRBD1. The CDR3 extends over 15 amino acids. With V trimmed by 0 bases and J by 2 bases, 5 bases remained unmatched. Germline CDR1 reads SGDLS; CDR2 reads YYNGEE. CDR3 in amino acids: CASSVDATGPYEQYF. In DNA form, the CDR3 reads TGTGCCAGCAGCGTAGATGCGACAGGGCCCTACGAGCAGTACTTC.

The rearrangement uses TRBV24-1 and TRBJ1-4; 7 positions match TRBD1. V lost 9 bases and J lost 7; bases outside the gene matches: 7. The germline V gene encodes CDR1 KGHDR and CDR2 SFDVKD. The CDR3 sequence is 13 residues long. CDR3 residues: CATSRQGGEKLFF. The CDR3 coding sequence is TGTGCCACCTCGAGACAGGGCGGTGAAAAACTGTTTTTT.

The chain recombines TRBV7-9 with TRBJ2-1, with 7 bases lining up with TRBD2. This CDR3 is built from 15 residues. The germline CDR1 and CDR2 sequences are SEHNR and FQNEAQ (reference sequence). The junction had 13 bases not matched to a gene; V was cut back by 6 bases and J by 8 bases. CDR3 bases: TGTGCCAGCAGAGGCGGCGGGGGAAAGATAGATGAGCAGTTCTTC. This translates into CASRGGGGKIDEQFF.

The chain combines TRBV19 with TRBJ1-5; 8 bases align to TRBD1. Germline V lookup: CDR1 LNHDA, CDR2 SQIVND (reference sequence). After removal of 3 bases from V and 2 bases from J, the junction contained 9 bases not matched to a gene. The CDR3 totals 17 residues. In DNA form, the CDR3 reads TGTGCCAGTAGTATTTGGCAGGGGGCGGTTCGCAATCAGCCCCAGCATTTT. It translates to CASSIWQGAVRNQPQHF. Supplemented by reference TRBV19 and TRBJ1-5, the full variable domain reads DGGITQSPKYLFRKEGQNVTLSCEQNLNHDAMYWYRQDPGQGLRLIYYSQIVNDFQKGDIAEGYSVSREKKESFPLTVTSAQKNPTAFYLCASSIWQGAVRNQPQHFGDGTRLSIL.

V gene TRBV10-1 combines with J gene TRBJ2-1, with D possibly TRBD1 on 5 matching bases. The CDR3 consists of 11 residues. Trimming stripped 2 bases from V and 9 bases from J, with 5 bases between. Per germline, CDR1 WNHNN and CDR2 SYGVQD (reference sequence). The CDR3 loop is CASSEGAEQFF. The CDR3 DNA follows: TGCGCCAGCAGTGAGGGGGCTGAGCAGTTCTTC.

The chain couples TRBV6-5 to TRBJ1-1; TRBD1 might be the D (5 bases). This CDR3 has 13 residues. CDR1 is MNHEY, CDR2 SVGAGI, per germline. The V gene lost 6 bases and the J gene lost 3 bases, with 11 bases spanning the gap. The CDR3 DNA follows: TGTGCCAGCAGAAGAAAACAGGACACTGAAGCTTTCTTT. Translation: CASRRKQDTEAFF.

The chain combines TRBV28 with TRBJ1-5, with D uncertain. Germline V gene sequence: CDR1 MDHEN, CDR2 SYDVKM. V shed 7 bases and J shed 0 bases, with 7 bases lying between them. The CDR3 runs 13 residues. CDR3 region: CASNQYSNQPQHF. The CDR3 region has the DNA TGTGCCAGCAACCAGTATAGCAATCAGCCCCAGCATTTT.

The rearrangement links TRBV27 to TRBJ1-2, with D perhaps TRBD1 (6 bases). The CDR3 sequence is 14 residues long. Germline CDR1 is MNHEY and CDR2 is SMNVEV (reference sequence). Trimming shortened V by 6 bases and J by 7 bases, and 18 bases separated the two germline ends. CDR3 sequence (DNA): TGTGCCAGCAGAAACAGGGTGGAAAGAGGTGGCTACACCTTC. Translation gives CASRNRVERGGYTF.

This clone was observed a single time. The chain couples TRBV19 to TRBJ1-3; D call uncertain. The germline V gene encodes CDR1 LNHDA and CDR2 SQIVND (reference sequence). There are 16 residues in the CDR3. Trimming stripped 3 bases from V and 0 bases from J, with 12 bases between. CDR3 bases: TGTGCCAGTAGTATTCTGCCAGCGAGCTCTGGAAACACCATATATTTT. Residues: CASSILPASSGNTIYF.

The CDR3 loop is CASSPRDFTTDTQYF. The CDR3 nucleotides are TGCGCCAGCAGCCCGCGGGACTTCACCACAGATACGCAGTATTTT. This rearrangement joins TRBV4-3 to TRBJ2-3; TRBD2 might be the D (6 bases). The germline V gene has CDR1 LGHNA and CDR2 YSLEER. V lost 4 bases and J lost 2, with 13 bases in between. The CDR3 totals 15 residues.

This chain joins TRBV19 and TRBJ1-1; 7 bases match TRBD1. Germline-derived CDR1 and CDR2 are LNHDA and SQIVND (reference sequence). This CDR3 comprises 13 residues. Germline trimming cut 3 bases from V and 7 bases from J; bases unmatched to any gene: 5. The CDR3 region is CASSIPTGVEAFF. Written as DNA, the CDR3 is TGTGCCAGTAGTATTCCCACAGGGGTTGAAGCTTTCTTT.

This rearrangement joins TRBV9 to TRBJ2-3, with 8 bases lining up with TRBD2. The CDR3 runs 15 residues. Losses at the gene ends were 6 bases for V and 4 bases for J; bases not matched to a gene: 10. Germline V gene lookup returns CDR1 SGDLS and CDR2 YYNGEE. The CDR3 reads CASTVSGTSADTQYF. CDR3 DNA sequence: TGTGCCAGCACCGTCTCCGGGACTAGTGCAGATACGCAGTATTTT.

The CDR3 sequence: CATCASPGQRNTGELFF. CDR3 coding DNA: TGTGCCACCTGTGCCTCACCGGGACAAAGGAACACCGGGGAGCTGTTTTTT. The chain joins TRBV24-1 to TRBJ2-2; tentative D call: TRBD1 (6 bases). Per the germline V gene, CDR1 is KGHDR and CDR2 is SFDVKD. The CDR3 sequence is 17 residues long. V was cut by 9 bases and J by 1 base, with 20 bases left in between.

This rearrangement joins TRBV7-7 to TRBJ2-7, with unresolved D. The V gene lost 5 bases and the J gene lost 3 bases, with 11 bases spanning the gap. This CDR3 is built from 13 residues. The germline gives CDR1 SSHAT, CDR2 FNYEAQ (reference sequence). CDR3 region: CASSPSVGYEQYF. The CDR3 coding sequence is TGTGCCAGCAGCCCATCGGTCGGCTACGAGCAGTACTTC.

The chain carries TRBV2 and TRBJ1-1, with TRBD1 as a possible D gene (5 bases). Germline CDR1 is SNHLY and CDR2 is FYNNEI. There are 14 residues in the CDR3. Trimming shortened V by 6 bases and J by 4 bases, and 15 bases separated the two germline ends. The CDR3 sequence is CASSPRRGGTEAFF. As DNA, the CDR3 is TGTGCCAGCAGCCCCAGGAGGGGAGGCACTGAAGCTTTCTTT.

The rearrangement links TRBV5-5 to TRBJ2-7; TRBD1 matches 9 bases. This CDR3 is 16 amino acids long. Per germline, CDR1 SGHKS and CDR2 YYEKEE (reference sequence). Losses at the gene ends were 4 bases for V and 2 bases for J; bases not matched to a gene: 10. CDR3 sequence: CASSEWPRDRAYEQYF. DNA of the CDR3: TGTGCCAGCAGCGAGTGGCCCCGGGACAGGGCCTACGAGCAGTACTTC.